This T cell receptor beta chain was retrieved from a study of OX40 agonist ivuxolimab in advanced cancers. Study context: One patient with hepatocellular carcinoma and two with cutaneous melanoma, three in all, had partial responses.

Sequencing used immunoSEQ multiplex PCR; TCRdb keeps in-frame clones, though not all of them. The sample has approximately 91,000 clones, more than 70% seen once. This clone has more than one count but fewer than ten. The target antigen is unknown. Study outcomes and limitations: CD4+ and CD8+ blood T cells expanded clonally by week 6 at 0.1 to 3.0 mg/kg. Mean expanded clone counts were higher in CD8+ than CD4+ T cells.

CDR1 is SEHNR and CDR2 is FQNEAQ in the germline V gene (reference sequence). CDR3 length: 14 residues. The V segment lost 5 bases and the J segment 7 bases; nucleotides outside the gene matches: 10. This chain uses TRBV7-9 with TRBJ1-2, with 7 nucleotides matching TRBD1. The receptor was derived from an adult with an advanced solid tumor such as melanoma, head and neck, liver or kidney cancer. The sample consisted of CD4+ or CD8+ T cells sorted from blood, taken in a trial of the OX40 agonist ivuxolimab. CDR3 nucleotides: TGTGCCAGCAGCCAAACAGGGGAAGTTTCTGGCTACACCTTC. Translation: CASSQTGEVSGYTF.